This T cell receptor (beta chain) was profiled in a study of human T cells and chemical hapten exposure. This clonotype has only a few counts. In TCRdb, the RACE reads were re-called with MiXCR into one record per CDR3 protein. The sample includes 75,000 to 90,000 distinct CDR3 sequences, under 9% of them seen just once. As for time point: patch test 1, 2 weeks after DPC sensitization. Treatment here: therapeutic diphenylcyclopropenone sensitization with weekly scalp DPC. The origin of this receptor is a woman aged 25 to 45 with alopecia areata. Some clones in this sample may be carry-over from other donors' samples. Sample: whole blood, taken in connection with sensitization to the hapten diphenylcyclopropenone (DPC).

Here the CDR3 reads CASSQAGIAGDTGELFF. The CDR3 DNA is TGTGCCAGCAGCCAAGCTGGGATCGCGGGGGACACCGGGGAGCTGTTTTTT. The V call is TRBV4-2, the J call TRBJ2-2; 7 positions agree with TRBD2. The trim removed 1 base at V and 3 bases at J, leaving 8 bases unmatched. Per the germline V gene, CDR1 is LGHNA and CDR2 is YNFKEQ. The CDR3 spans 17 residues.